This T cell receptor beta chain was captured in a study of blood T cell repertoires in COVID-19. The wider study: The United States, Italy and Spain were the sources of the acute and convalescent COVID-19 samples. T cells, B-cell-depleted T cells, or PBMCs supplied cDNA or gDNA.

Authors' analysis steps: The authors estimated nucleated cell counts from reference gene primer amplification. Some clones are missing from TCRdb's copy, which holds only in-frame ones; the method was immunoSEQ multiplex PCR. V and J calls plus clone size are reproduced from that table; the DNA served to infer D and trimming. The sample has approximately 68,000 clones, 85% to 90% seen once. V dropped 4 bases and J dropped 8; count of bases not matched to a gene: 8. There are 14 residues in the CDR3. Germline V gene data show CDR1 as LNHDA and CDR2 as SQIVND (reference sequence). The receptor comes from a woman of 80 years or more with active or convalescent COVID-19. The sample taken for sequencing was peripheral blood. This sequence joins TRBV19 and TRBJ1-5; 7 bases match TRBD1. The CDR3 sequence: CASSRGTVGEPQHF. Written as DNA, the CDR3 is TGTGCCAGTAGTAGGGGGACAGTAGGGGAGCCCCAGCATTTT.